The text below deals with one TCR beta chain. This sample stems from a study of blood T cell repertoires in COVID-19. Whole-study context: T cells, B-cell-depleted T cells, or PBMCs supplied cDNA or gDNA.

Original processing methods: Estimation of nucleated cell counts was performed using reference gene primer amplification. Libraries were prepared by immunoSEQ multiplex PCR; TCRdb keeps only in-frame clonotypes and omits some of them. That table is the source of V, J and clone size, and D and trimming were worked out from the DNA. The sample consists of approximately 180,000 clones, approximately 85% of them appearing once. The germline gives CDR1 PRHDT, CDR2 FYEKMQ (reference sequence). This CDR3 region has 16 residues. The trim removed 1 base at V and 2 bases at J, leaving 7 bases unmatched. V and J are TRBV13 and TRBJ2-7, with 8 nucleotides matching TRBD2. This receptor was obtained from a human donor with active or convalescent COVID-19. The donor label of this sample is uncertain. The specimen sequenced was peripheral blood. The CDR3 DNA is TGTGCCAGCAGCTTAGTTGGTAGCGGGACAACCTACGAGCAGTACTTC. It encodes CASSLVGSGTTYEQYF.